The clone carrying this T cell receptor (beta chain) occurred a few times. CDR1 and CDR2 from the germline V gene are LNHDA and SQIVND (reference sequence). With 5 bases clipped from V and 4 bases from J, the junction kept 3 bases outside the gene matches. The CDR3 totals 14 residues. These data are taken from a study of cytomegalovirus exposure and HLA in healthy donors. The PCR ran on 60 Vbeta and 13 Jbeta primers. Generated by immunoSEQ multiplex PCR, the TCRdb table keeps only in-frame clones and is missing some. In the table there are fewer than 150,000 clones, around 80% of which are singletons.

Input material: PBMCs. This TCR came from a female donor in good health and CMV-seropositive. This chain links TRBV19 with TRBJ1-1; TRBD1 matches at 11 bases. The CDR3 loop is CASSPGTGGTEAFF. CDR3 coding DNA: TGTGCCAGTAGTCCTGGGACAGGGGGCACTGAAGCTTTCTTT.